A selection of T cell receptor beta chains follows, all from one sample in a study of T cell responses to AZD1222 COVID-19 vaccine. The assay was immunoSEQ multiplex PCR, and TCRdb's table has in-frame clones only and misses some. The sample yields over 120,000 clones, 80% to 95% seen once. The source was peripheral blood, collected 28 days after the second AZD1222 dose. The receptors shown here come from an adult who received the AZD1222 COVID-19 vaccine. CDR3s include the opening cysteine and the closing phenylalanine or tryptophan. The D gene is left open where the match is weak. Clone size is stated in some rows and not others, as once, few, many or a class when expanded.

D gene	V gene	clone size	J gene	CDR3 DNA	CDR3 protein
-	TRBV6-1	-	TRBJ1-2	TGTGCCAGCAGTGAAGGGCCAGGCGCTAACTATGGCTACACCTTC	CASSEGPGANYGYTF
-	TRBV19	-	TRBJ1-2	TGTGCCAGTAGTTCAGATCTGGACAGTACGAAGGGCTACACCTTC	CASSSDLDSTKGYTF
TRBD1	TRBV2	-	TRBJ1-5	TGTGCCAGCAGTGAAGACAGGGGAGGTCAGCCCCAGCATTTT	CASSEDRGGQPQHF
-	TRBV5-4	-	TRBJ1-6	TGTGCCAGCAGCTTGTACAGGCTAGGGGGTTCACCCCTCCACTTT	CASSLYRLGGSPLHF
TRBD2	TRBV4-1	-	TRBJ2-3	TGCGCCAGCAGTCAGACTAGCGTTGACACAGATACGCAGTATTTT	CASSQTSVDTDTQYF
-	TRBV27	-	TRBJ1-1	TGTGCCAGCAGCTTTGGTTCGGGGGGCACTGAAGCTTTCTTT	CASSFGSGGTEAFF
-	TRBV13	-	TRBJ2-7	TGTGCCAGCAGCCCCCGCGGACTACCTACCTACGAGCAGTACTTC	CASSPRGLPTYEQYF
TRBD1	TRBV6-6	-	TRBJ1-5	TGTGCCAGCACCGACAGGGGAGGACAGCCCCAGCATTTT	CASTDRGGQPQHF
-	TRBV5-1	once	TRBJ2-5	TGCGCCAGCAGACAACAAGAGACCCAGTACTTC	CASRQQETQYF
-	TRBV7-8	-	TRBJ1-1	TGTGCCAGCAGCTCGGGGGGAATGGACACTGAAGCTTTCTTT	CASSSGGMDTEAFF
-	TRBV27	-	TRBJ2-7	TGTGCCAGCAGTTTATTACAGGGCTACGAGCAGTACTTC	CASSLLQGYEQYF
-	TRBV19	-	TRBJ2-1	TGTGCCAGTACCACCGCAGGGAGCTCCTACAATGAGCAGTTCTTC	CASTTAGSSYNEQFF
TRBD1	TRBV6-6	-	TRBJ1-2	TGTGCCAGCAGCCTGGGACAGGGGGTTGGCTACACCTTC	CASSLGQGVGYTF
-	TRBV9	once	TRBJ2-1	TGTGCCAGCAGCGTATACAGGGAAGAACTCTCTAAGGGCAGTGAGCAGTTCTTC	CASSVYREELSKGSEQFF
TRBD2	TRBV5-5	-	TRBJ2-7	TGTGCCAGCAGCTTGGTAGGACTAGCGGACACGTACGAGCAGTACTTC	CASSLVGLADTYEQYF
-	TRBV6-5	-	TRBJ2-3	TGTGCCAGCAAGTACATAAGCACAGATACGCAGTATTTT	CASKYISTDTQYF
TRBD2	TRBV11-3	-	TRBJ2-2	TGTGCCAGCGGCGGGGGGACGTCGAACACCGGGGAGCTGTTTTTT	CASGGGTSNTGELFF
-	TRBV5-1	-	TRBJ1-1	TGCGCCAGCAGCTTGGAGTTGGGGGACACTGAAGCTTTCTTT	CASSLELGDTEAFF
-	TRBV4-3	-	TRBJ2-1	TGCGCCAGCAGCCAAGTTGAGACAGAGGGGAACAATGAGCAGTTCTTC	CASSQVETEGNNEQFF
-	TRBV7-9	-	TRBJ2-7	TGTGCCAGCAGTACTACCACAGGAAAAATTACCTACGAGCAGTACTTC	CASSTTTGKITYEQYF
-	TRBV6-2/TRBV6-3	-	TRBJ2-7	TGTGCCAGCACCCCTCTTAGCCTTCCCCGGGGAGTGCAACTCTACGAGCAGTACTTC	CASTPLSLPRGVQLYEQYF
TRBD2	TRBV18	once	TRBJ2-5	TGTGCCAGCTCACCCGGCGGGACTAGCGGGAGGGAGACCCAGTACTTC	CASSPGGTSGRETQYF
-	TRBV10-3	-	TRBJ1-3	TGTGCCATCAGTGAGTCAAGGACTGGAAACACCATATATTTT	CAISESRTGNTIYF
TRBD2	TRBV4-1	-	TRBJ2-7	TGCGCCAGCAGCCAAGTCGCTAGCGGGATTAACGAGCAGTACTTC	CASSQVASGINEQYF
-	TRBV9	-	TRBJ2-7	TGTGCCAGCAGCGTCGAAGCGGGACACTACGAGCAGTACTTC	CASSVEAGHYEQYF
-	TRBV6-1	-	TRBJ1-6	TGTGCCAGCAGTGAACAGCAGGGATGGGGATCACCCCTCCACTTT	CASSEQQGWGSPLHF
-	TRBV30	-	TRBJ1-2	TGTGCCTGGAGTTTAGCAGGCCACTATGGTGGCTACACCTTC	CAWSLAGHYGGYTF
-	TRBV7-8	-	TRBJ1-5	TGTGCCAGCAGCCCGAACAGGGAACCTCAGCCCCAGCATTTT	CASSPNREPQPQHF
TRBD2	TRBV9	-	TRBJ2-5	TGTGCCAGCAGCGTAGGAGGGCTAGCGGGAGGTGAGACCCAGTACTTC	CASSVGGLAGGETQYF
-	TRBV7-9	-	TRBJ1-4	TGTGCCAGCAGCTTGCAAGGGGGGCTAGTTAATGAAAAACTGTTTTTT	CASSLQGGLVNEKLFF
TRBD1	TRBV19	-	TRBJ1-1	TGTGCCAGTAGTATAGCCAGGCCGGGACAGAATGAAGCTTTCTTT	CASSIARPGQNEAFF
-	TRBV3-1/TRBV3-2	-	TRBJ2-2	TGTGCCAGCAGCTACGGAGGTGGGGAGCTGTTTTTT	CASSYGGGELFF
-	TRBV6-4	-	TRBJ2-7	TGTGCCAGCAGTGGGGTTTCCGGGAGTGAAAAGGAGCAGTACTTC	CASSGVSGSEKEQYF
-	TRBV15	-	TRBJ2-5	TGTGCCACCAGCAGGGGCCAACAAGAGACCCAGTACTTC	CATSRGQQETQYF
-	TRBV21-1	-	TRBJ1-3	TGTGCCAGCAGCAAAGTGACAGGGAACCCCAATTTTCCTGGAAACACCATATATTTT	CASSKVTGNPNFPGNTIYF
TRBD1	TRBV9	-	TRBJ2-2	TGTGCCAGCAGCGTATATACAGGGGGCCCCGGGGAGCTGTTTTTT	CASSVYTGGPGELFF
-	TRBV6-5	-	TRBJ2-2	TGTGCCAGCATCCCCGCGAACACCGGGGAGCTGTTTTTT	CASIPANTGELFF
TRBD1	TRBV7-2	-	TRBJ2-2	TGTGCCAGCAGCTTAAACAGGGGGCATGCCGGGGAGCTGTTTTTT	CASSLNRGHAGELFF
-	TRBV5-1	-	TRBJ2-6	TGCGCCAGCAGCTTGGGTTTTGGCAGAGTGATAGCTGGGGCCAACGTCCTGACTTTC	CASSLGFGRVIAGANVLTF
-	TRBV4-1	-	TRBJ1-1	TGCGCCAGCAGCCAAGATCGGAGGGGGAACACTGAAGCTTTCTTT	CASSQDRRGNTEAFF
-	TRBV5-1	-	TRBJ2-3	TGCGCCAGCCGGCGGGCTAGTGGCACAGATACGCAGTATTTT	CASRRASGTDTQYF
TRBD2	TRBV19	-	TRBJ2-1	TGTGCCAGTAGAGAGGATAGGACTAGCGGGAGAAATGAGCAGTTCTTC	CASREDRTSGRNEQFF
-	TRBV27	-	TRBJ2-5	TGTGCCAGCACCCCTGGGGGGGGCAGAAAGACCCAGTACTTC	CASTPGGGRKTQYF
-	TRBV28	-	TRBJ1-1	TGTGCCAGCAGTTCGGTCCGCGCTGAAGCTTTCTTT	CASSSVRAEAFF
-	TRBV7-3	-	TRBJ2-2	TGTGCCAGCAGCTTAGCGAGCGCCGGGGAGCTGTTTTTT	CASSLASAGELFF
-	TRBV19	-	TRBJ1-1	TGTGCCAGTAGTACTGGCAGACGACGCAACACTGAAGCTTTCTTT	CASSTGRRRNTEAFF
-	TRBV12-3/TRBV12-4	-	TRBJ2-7	TGTGCCAGCAGTTTAAGTATCTACGAGCAGTACTTC	CASSLSIYEQYF